These T cell receptor beta chains were read from a single sample in a study of cytomegalovirus exposure and HLA in healthy donors. Clones were read by immunoSEQ multiplex PCR, and TCRdb kept only the in-frame ones, dropping some. The sample records about 120,000 clones, more than 60% being singletons. The sample taken for sequencing was PBMCs. The receptors derive from a woman aged 40 to 50 in good health and CMV-seropositive. CDR3s include the opening cysteine and the closing phenylalanine or tryptophan. D genes are given only for firm matches. Some rows have no size entry. The others give once, few or many, or a class for an expanded clone.

v_call: TRBV6-1
j_call: TRBJ2-5
d_call: TRBD2
clone_size: .
cdr3_aa: CASRSGGAQETQYF
cdr3_nt: TGTGCCAGCAGAAGCGGGGGGGCCCAAGAGACCCAGTACTTC

v_call: TRBV4-2
j_call: TRBJ1-5
d_call: TRBD1
clone_size: few
cdr3_aa: CASSQVGGTGINQPQHF
cdr3_nt: TGTGCCAGCAGCCAAGTAGGGGGGACAGGGATCAATCAGCCCCAGCATTTT

v_call: TRBV7-2
j_call: TRBJ1-2
d_call: TRBD1
clone_size: .
cdr3_aa: CASSLAGTGGWGNGYTF
cdr3_nt: TGTGCCAGCAGCTTAGCGGGGACAGGGGGGTGGGGGAACGGCTACACCTTC

v_call: TRBV9
j_call: TRBJ2-7
d_call: TRBD1
clone_size: .
cdr3_aa: CASSVSPTGGREQYF
cdr3_nt: TGTGCCAGCAGCGTCTCTCCTACAGGGGGGAGGGAGCAGTACTTC

v_call: TRBV19
j_call: TRBJ1-6
d_call: .
clone_size: .
cdr3_aa: CASTLNQGSPLHF
cdr3_nt: TGTGCCAGTACCCTAAACCAGGGTTCACCCCTCCACTTT

v_call: TRBV7-7
j_call: TRBJ2-3
d_call: TRBD2
clone_size: .
cdr3_aa: CASSLGLAGADTQYF
cdr3_nt: TGTGCTAGCAGCTTAGGGCTAGCGGGAGCTGATACGCAGTATTTT

v_call: TRBV11-1
j_call: TRBJ2-5
d_call: TRBD2
clone_size: few
cdr3_aa: CASKIAGAETQYF
cdr3_nt: TGTGCCAGCAAGATAGCGGGAGCAGAGACCCAGTACTTC

v_call: TRBV2
j_call: TRBJ2-3
d_call: TRBD2
clone_size: .
cdr3_aa: CASRSLGLAGGRGTDTQYF
cdr3_nt: TGTGCCAGCAGAAGCCTGGGACTAGCGGGAGGACGGGGCACAGATACGCAGTATTTT

v_call: TRBV4-2
j_call: TRBJ2-5
d_call: .
clone_size: .
cdr3_aa: CASSQTGAPRVGETQYF
cdr3_nt: TGTGCCAGCAGCCAAACAGGCGCTCCTAGAGTTGGCGAGACCCAGTACTTC

v_call: TRBV9
j_call: TRBJ2-2
d_call: .
clone_size: .
cdr3_aa: CASSVDISGRVAGELFF
cdr3_nt: TGTGCCAGCAGCGTAGATATATCGGGAAGGGTGGCCGGGGAGCTGTTTTTT

v_call: TRBV7-8
j_call: TRBJ1-2
d_call: TRBD1
clone_size: few
cdr3_aa: CASSLEGAQGYGYTF
cdr3_nt: TGTGCCAGCAGCTTAGAGGGGGCCCAGGGCTATGGCTACACCTTC

v_call: TRBV5-6
j_call: TRBJ2-5
d_call: TRBD1
clone_size: once
cdr3_aa: CASSQGQGGETQYF
cdr3_nt: TGTGCCAGCAGCCAGGGACAGGGGGGAGAGACCCAGTACTTC

v_call: TRBV19
j_call: TRBJ1-1
d_call: TRBD1
clone_size: .
cdr3_aa: CASSLGGTGLKGTEAFF
cdr3_nt: TGTGCCAGTAGTTTAGGGGGGACAGGGCTGAAGGGCACTGAAGCTTTCTTT

v_call: TRBV7-9
j_call: TRBJ2-7
d_call: .
clone_size: .
cdr3_aa: CASSSTGYEQYF
cdr3_nt: TGTGCCAGCAGTTCTACAGGCTACGAGCAGTACTTC

v_call: TRBV14
j_call: TRBJ1-2
d_call: .
clone_size: .
cdr3_aa: CASRSGTSYGYTF
cdr3_nt: TGTGCCAGCAGATCCGGGACATCCTATGGCTACACCTTC

v_call: TRBV19
j_call: TRBJ2-5
d_call: TRBD2
clone_size: .
cdr3_aa: CASSSRTSGGSVAQYF
cdr3_nt: TGTGCCAGTAGTAGCCGGACTAGCGGGGGGTCGGTTGCCCAGTACTTC

v_call: TRBV5-1
j_call: TRBJ2-7
d_call: TRBD2
clone_size: .
cdr3_aa: CASSLAAGGGSGEQYF
cdr3_nt: TGCGCCAGCAGCTTGGCCGCGGGGGGTGGGTCAGGCGAGCAGTACTTC

v_call: TRBV27
j_call: TRBJ1-2
d_call: TRBD1
clone_size: .
cdr3_aa: CASSKPGQGLNGYTF
cdr3_nt: TGTGCCAGCAGCAAACCGGGACAGGGATTGAATGGCTACACCTTC

v_call: TRBV4-1
j_call: TRBJ1-4
d_call: TRBD1
clone_size: .
cdr3_aa: CASSPRQGDEKLFF
cdr3_nt: TGCGCCAGCAGCCCCCGACAGGGGGATGAAAAACTGTTTTTT

v_call: TRBV7-3
j_call: TRBJ1-2
d_call: .
clone_size: .
cdr3_aa: CASSPQGGEYGYTF
cdr3_nt: TGTGCCAGCAGCCCCCAGGGAGGGGAATATGGCTACACCTTC

v_call: TRBV19
j_call: TRBJ2-5
d_call: .
clone_size: .
cdr3_aa: CASSRNGYQETQYF
cdr3_nt: TGTGCCAGTAGTAGAAACGGGTACCAAGAGACCCAGTACTTC

v_call: TRBV7-8
j_call: TRBJ1-5
d_call: TRBD1
clone_size: .
cdr3_aa: CASDPRTGAFQPQHF
cdr3_nt: TGTGCCAGCGATCCTCGGACAGGGGCTTTTCAGCCCCAGCATTTT

v_call: TRBV9
j_call: TRBJ1-2
d_call: .
clone_size: .
cdr3_aa: CASSSPLAGYGYTF
cdr3_nt: TGTGCCAGCAGCTCCCCGTTGGCGGGCTATGGCTACACCTTC

v_call: TRBV11-2
j_call: TRBJ2-5
d_call: TRBD1
clone_size: .
cdr3_aa: CASSFNRGTETQYF
cdr3_nt: TGTGCCAGCAGCTTCAACAGGGGGACGGAGACCCAGTACTTC

v_call: TRBV15
j_call: TRBJ1-1
d_call: .
clone_size: .
cdr3_aa: CATSRASTEAFF
cdr3_nt: TGTGCCACCAGCAGGGCCAGCACTGAAGCTTTCTTT

v_call: TRBV29-1
j_call: TRBJ2-4
d_call: .
clone_size: .
cdr3_aa: CSVGGSGNIQYF
cdr3_nt: TGCAGCGTTGGAGGGAGCGGAAACATTCAGTACTTC

v_call: TRBV7-9
j_call: TRBJ2-5
d_call: TRBD2
clone_size: .
cdr3_aa: CASSSRLAGLQETQYF
cdr3_nt: TGTGCCAGCAGCTCGAGACTAGCGGGGTTACAAGAGACCCAGTACTTC

v_call: TRBV7-2
j_call: TRBJ1-4
d_call: .
clone_size: .
cdr3_aa: CASSSGGGAEEKLFF
cdr3_nt: TGTGCCAGCAGCTCCGGCGGTGGGGCAGAGGAAAAACTGTTTTTT

v_call: TRBV5-4
j_call: TRBJ2-2
d_call: TRBD1
clone_size: few
cdr3_aa: CASRGQGANTGELFF
cdr3_nt: TGTGCCAGCAGGGGACAGGGGGCAAACACCGGGGAGCTGTTTTTT

v_call: TRBV7-9
j_call: TRBJ2-7
d_call: TRBD1
clone_size: .
cdr3_aa: CASSNNIKHRDSPEQYF
cdr3_nt: TGTGCCAGCAGCAACAACATTAAGCACCGGGACAGTCCCGAGCAGTACTTC

v_call: TRBV7-8
j_call: TRBJ1-4
d_call: TRBD1
clone_size: .
cdr3_aa: CASSPQGAGEKLFF
cdr3_nt: TGTGCCAGCAGCCCACAGGGGGCAGGGGAAAAACTGTTTTTT

v_call: TRBV10-3
j_call: TRBJ2-1
d_call: TRBD2
clone_size: few
cdr3_aa: CAISESFLRAGTYNEQFF
cdr3_nt: TGTGCCATCAGTGAGTCGTTCTTGAGAGCGGGGACCTACAATGAGCAGTTCTTC

v_call: TRBV7-9
j_call: TRBJ2-7
d_call: .
clone_size: .
cdr3_aa: CASSPDSWQYF
cdr3_nt: TGTGCCAGCAGCCCCGACTCTTGGCAGTACTTC

v_call: TRBV18
j_call: TRBJ2-4
d_call: .
clone_size: .
cdr3_aa: CASSPRQGQLAKNIQYF
cdr3_nt: TGTGCCAGCTCACCACGGCAGGGACAACTAGCCAAAAACATTCAGTACTTC

v_call: TRBV27
j_call: TRBJ1-2
d_call: TRBD1
clone_size: once
cdr3_aa: CASSLDRAGYGYTF
cdr3_nt: TGTGCCAGCAGTTTAGACAGGGCGGGGTATGGCTACACCTTC

v_call: TRBV4-1
j_call: TRBJ2-1
d_call: .
clone_size: .
cdr3_aa: CASSQVTGLAYNEQFF
cdr3_nt: TGCGCCAGCAGCCAAGTTACGGGACTCGCCTACAATGAGCAGTTCTTC

v_call: TRBV10-3
j_call: TRBJ1-1
d_call: .
clone_size: .
cdr3_aa: CAISSKMNTEAFF
cdr3_nt: TGTGCCATCAGCAGTAAAATGAACACTGAAGCTTTCTTT

v_call: TRBV9
j_call: TRBJ2-7
d_call: .
clone_size: .
cdr3_aa: CASSVAVLDEQYF
cdr3_nt: TGTGCCAGCAGCGTGGCCGTTTTGGACGAGCAGTACTTC

v_call: TRBV4-1
j_call: TRBJ2-2
d_call: TRBD1
clone_size: .
cdr3_aa: CASSPTDRGGTGELFF
cdr3_nt: TGCGCCAGCAGCCCAACCGACAGGGGGGGCACCGGGGAGCTGTTTTTT

v_call: TRBV9
j_call: TRBJ1-6
d_call: .
clone_size: few
cdr3_aa: CASSVGGGVNNSPLHF
cdr3_nt: TGTGCCAGCAGCGTAGGAGGGGGGGTTAATAATTCACCCCTCCACTTT

v_call: TRBV19
j_call: TRBJ2-5
d_call: .
clone_size: .
cdr3_aa: CASSDSPGETQYF
cdr3_nt: TGTGCCAGTAGTGACTCCCCTGGGGAGACCCAGTACTTC

v_call: TRBV9
j_call: TRBJ2-3
d_call: .
clone_size: .
cdr3_aa: CASSGSGRADTQYF
cdr3_nt: TGTGCCAGCAGCGGCTCTGGTCGGGCAGATACGCAGTATTTT

v_call: TRBV7-9
j_call: TRBJ2-1
d_call: .
clone_size: few
cdr3_aa: CASSRLPRVSGNEQFF
cdr3_nt: TGTGCCAGCAGCCGCCTGCCCAGGGTTTCGGGCAATGAGCAGTTCTTC

v_call: TRBV9
j_call: TRBJ2-4
d_call: .
clone_size: .
cdr3_aa: CASSVEEGSDIQYF
cdr3_nt: TGTGCCAGCAGCGTAGAGGAGGGGTCGGACATTCAGTACTTC

v_call: TRBV6-5
j_call: TRBJ1-2
d_call: .
clone_size: .
cdr3_aa: CASKEDGYNYGYTF
cdr3_nt: TGTGCCAGCAAGGAGGACGGATATAACTATGGCTACACCTTC

v_call: TRBV30
j_call: TRBJ1-4
d_call: TRBD1
clone_size: .
cdr3_aa: CAWQGQGREKLFF
cdr3_nt: TGTGCCTGGCAGGGACAGGGACGCGAAAAACTGTTTTTT

v_call: TRBV29-1
j_call: TRBJ2-1
d_call: TRBD2
clone_size: .
cdr3_aa: CSARSGGYEQFF
cdr3_nt: TGCAGCGCCCGCAGCGGGGGCTATGAGCAGTTCTTC

v_call: TRBV9
j_call: TRBJ2-7
d_call: TRBD2
clone_size: .
cdr3_aa: CASSVERGTSGILILYEQYF
cdr3_nt: TGTGCCAGCAGCGTAGAGCGAGGGACTAGCGGCATACTCATCCTCTACGAGCAGTACTTC

v_call: TRBV9
j_call: TRBJ1-1
d_call: TRBD1
clone_size: .
cdr3_aa: CASSVGLGQVGGGNTEAFF
cdr3_nt: TGTGCCAGCAGCGTAGGCCTAGGACAGGTTGGCGGAGGGAACACTGAAGCTTTCTTT

v_call: TRBV7-8
j_call: TRBJ2-5
d_call: TRBD2
clone_size: few
cdr3_aa: CASSPGLAGGPKTQYF
cdr3_nt: TGTGCCAGCAGCCCGGGACTAGCGGGGGGGCCGAAGACCCAGTACTTC

v_call: TRBV7-2
j_call: TRBJ2-5
d_call: .
clone_size: .
cdr3_aa: CASSSRSGKETQYF
cdr3_nt: TGTGCCAGCAGCTCCCGTAGCGGAAAAGAGACCCAGTACTTC

v_call: TRBV6-5
j_call: TRBJ2-3
d_call: TRBD2
clone_size: .
cdr3_aa: CASYGGRGADTQYF
cdr3_nt: TGTGCCAGCTACGGCGGGAGAGGCGCAGATACGCAGTATTTT

v_call: TRBV7-7
j_call: TRBJ2-3
d_call: TRBD2
clone_size: .
cdr3_aa: CASSRTSGGLTDTQYF
cdr3_nt: TGTGCTAGCAGCCGGACTAGCGGGGGACTCACAGATACGCAGTATTTT

v_call: TRBV9
j_call: TRBJ2-5
d_call: TRBD2
clone_size: .
cdr3_aa: CASSSGLAGGLQETQYF
cdr3_nt: TGTGCCAGCAGCTCGGGACTAGCGGGAGGACTCCAAGAGACCCAGTACTTC

v_call: TRBV2
j_call: TRBJ2-3
d_call: TRBD2
clone_size: .
cdr3_aa: CASTSGLAGDTQYF
cdr3_nt: TGTGCCAGCACCTCGGGACTAGCCGGAGATACGCAGTATTTT

v_call: TRBV5-1
j_call: TRBJ1-5
d_call: .
clone_size: .
cdr3_aa: CASSPLGGLNQPQHF
cdr3_nt: TGCGCCAGCAGCCCTCTTGGAGGGCTTAATCAGCCCCAGCATTTT

v_call: TRBV7-9
j_call: TRBJ1-2
d_call: TRBD1
clone_size: .
cdr3_aa: CASSLEALSGQGGYTF
cdr3_nt: TGTGCCAGCAGCTTAGAGGCCCTCTCAGGACAGGGTGGCTACACCTTC

v_call: TRBV6-5
j_call: TRBJ2-7
d_call: .
clone_size: once
cdr3_aa: CASSYGAMKSYEQYF
cdr3_nt: TGTGCCAGCAGTTACGGGGCAATGAAATCCTACGAGCAGTACTTC

v_call: TRBV6-1
j_call: TRBJ2-1
d_call: .
clone_size: .
cdr3_aa: CASNRARSYNEQFF
cdr3_nt: TGTGCCAGCAACAGGGCCCGCTCCTACAATGAGCAGTTCTTC

v_call: TRBV4-3
j_call: TRBJ1-2
d_call: .
clone_size: .
cdr3_aa: CASSLRGAVGYTF
cdr3_nt: TGCGCCAGCAGCCTCAGGGGCGCGGTGGGCTACACCTTC